This TCR beta chain was captured by sequencing in a study of CD8+CD57+ T cells in acquired aplastic anemia. About the research overall: DNA from sorted CD4+ and CD8+ cells averaged around 3.5 ug.

CDR3 and TCR beta VDJ profiling relied on a genomic DNA template. Each CDR3 protein gets one entry after TCRdb re-called the reads with MiXCR. Of fewer than 300,000 distinct CDR3 sequences in the sample, 70% to 85% were seen once. Those patients picked for sequencing had displayed CD8+CD57+ cell expansion on flow cytometry. Each patient had severe acquired aplastic anemia. The clonotype was recovered from a human donor with aplastic anemia. The sample was sorted CD4+, CD8+, or CD8+CD57+ T cells (not recorded which) from PBMCs.

The CDR3 region is CASSPYIGGQGGSPLHF. CDR3 coding DNA: TGTGCCAGCAGCCCATATATCGGAGGGCAGGGAGGATCACCCCTCCACTTT. The genes are TRBV7-6 and TRBJ1-6; D is possibly TRBD1 (5 bases). V was trimmed by 5 bases and J by 10 bases, leaving 24 bases between them. This CDR3 has 17 residues. The germline gives CDR1 SGHVS, CDR2 FNYEAQ. The variable domain in full, with the rest retrieved from reference TRBV7-6 and TRBJ1-6, is GAGVSQSPRYKVTKRGQDVALRCDPISGHVSLYWYRQALGQGPEFLTYFNYEAQQDKSGLPNDRFSAERPEGSISTLTIQRTEQRDSAMYRCASSPYIGGQGGSPLHFGNGTRLTVT.